The 15 T cell receptor beta chains in this list originate from one sample, sequenced in a study of cytomegalovirus exposure and HLA in healthy donors. This table comes from immunoSEQ multiplex PCR, and its TCRdb copy is limited to in-frame clones, with some not included. Counted here are 190,000 or so clones, approximately 82% occurring once; the ten biggest clones make up roughly 12%. The sequenced sample consisted of PBMCs. These receptor sequences come from a woman aged 25 to 45 in good health and CMV-seropositive.

The chain couples TRBV28 to TRBJ1-2; no clear D. This CDR3 is 15 amino acids long. V was clipped by 3 bases and J by 2 bases, with 13 bases between them. Germline values: CDR1 MDHEN, CDR2 SYDVKM. CDR3 amino acids: CASSLRSIPNYGYTF. CDR3 DNA sequence: TGTGCCAGCAGTTTGAGGTCCATCCCCAACTATGGCTACACCTTC.

The chain recombines TRBV9 with TRBJ2-7; 9 nucleotides line up with TRBD2. Trimming at V came to 4 bases and at J to 6 bases, leaving 8 bases not matched to a gene. Germline V gives CDR1 SGDLS, CDR2 YYNGEE. The CDR3 is 14 amino acids. The CDR3 DNA is TGTGCCAGCAGCCCAGGACTAGCGACGGGCGAGCAGTACTTC. It encodes CASSPGLATGEQYF.

The chain carries TRBV28 and TRBJ2-7; 11 nucleotides line up with TRBD2. CDR1 and CDR2 from the germline V gene are MDHEN and SYDVKM. The junction had 10 bases not matched to a gene; V was cut back by 6 bases and J by 6 bases. The length of the CDR3 is 15 residues. CDR3 sequence (DNA): TGTGCCAGCAGCCTAGCACTAGCGGGAGTATCCGAGCAGTACTTC. Amino acid sequence: CASSLALAGVSEQYF.

This rearrangement joins TRBV28 to TRBJ2-7, with a tentative D call TRBD1 (5 bases). Per germline, CDR1 MDHEN and CDR2 SYDVKM. The CDR3 has 15 residues. Between the trimmed V and J ends, which lost 2 bases and 3 bases, there was a span of 14 bases. The DNA of the CDR3 is TGTGCCAGCAGTTTAGGTCCAGGGCAGGGCTACGAGCAGTACTTC. It encodes CASSLGPGQGYEQYF.

The chain uses TRBV25-1 and TRBJ1-2; D perhaps matches TRBD1 (6 bases). The V gene's germline CDR1 is MGHDK and CDR2 SYGVNS. The CDR3 runs to 14 residues. With 4 bases removed from V and 2 bases from J, the gap between germline ends came to 11 bases. CDR3 in DNA: TGTGCCAGCAGTGGGGACATCGGGAACTATGGCTACACCTTC. Protein: CASSGDIGNYGYTF.

A few counts support this clone. This sequence joins TRBV7-8 and TRBJ2-7, with D possibly TRBD1 on 5 matching bases. Germline loops: CDR1 SGHVS, CDR2 FQNEAQ. V was trimmed by 2 bases and J by 3 bases, leaving 8 bases between them. This CDR3 has 13 residues. The CDR3 sequence: CASSLTGYYEQYF. The CDR3 DNA reads TGTGCCAGCAGCTTAACAGGCTACTACGAGCAGTACTTC.

The chain joins TRBV10-1 to TRBJ2-1; TRBD2 matches 14 bases. Germline V gene data show CDR1 as WNHNN and CDR2 as SYGVQD (reference sequence). The CDR3 spans 18 residues. V gave up 4 bases and J gave up 5 bases; unmatched junction bases: 10. In nucleotides, the CDR3 is TGCGCCAGCAGTGTAGGACTAGCGGGAGGAGCGGTCGACAATGAGCAGTTCTTC. Protein product: CASSVGLAGGAVDNEQFF.

This chain uses TRBV2 with TRBJ2-7, with D possibly matching TRBD2 (5 bases). The CDR3 spans 12 residues. V dropped 0 bases and J dropped 11 bases, with 11 bases sitting between them. Germline CDR1 SNHLY, CDR2 FYNNEI. In nucleotides, the CDR3 is TGTGCCAGCAGTGAAGCGGACTCCACCGAGTACTTC. It codes for CASSEADSTEYF.

This clone was found a few times. This sequence joins TRBV29-1 and TRBJ2-3; the D gene is possibly TRBD1 (7 bases). This CDR3 has 14 amino acids. Germline assignment: CDR1 SQVTM and CDR2 ANQGSEA. With 0 bases removed from V and 5 bases from J, the gap between germline ends came to 12 bases. DNA for the CDR3: TGCAGCGTTGAAGAGTGGCAGGGGGGAGATACGCAGTATTTT. It specifies CSVEEWQGGDTQYF.

This clone was seen once. This chain connects TRBV9 to TRBJ2-7; D is uncertain. Between the trimmed V and J ends, which lost 0 bases and 4 bases, there was a span of 11 bases. The CDR3 length is 14 residues. The germline V gene has CDR1 SGDLS and CDR2 YYNGEE. The CDR3 protein is CASSVDSGRYEQYF. The CDR3 nucleotides read TGTGCCAGCAGCGTAGACAGTGGTCGGTACGAGCAGTACTTC.

The chain recombines TRBV4-2 with TRBJ2-7; the D gene is possibly TRBD2 (7 bases). CDR1 is LGHNA, CDR2 YNFKEQ, per germline. Between the trimmed V and J ends, which lost 3 bases and 1 base, there was a span of 19 bases. The CDR3 is made up of 17 amino acids. CDR3 coding DNA: TGTGCCAGCAGCCACGCCGGGGGGCAGGCGGGATCCTACGAGCAGTACTTC. It yields the protein CASSHAGGQAGSYEQYF.

V and J are TRBV20-1 and TRBJ2-1; no reliable D call. The germline V and J ends were trimmed by 4 bases and 9 bases, with 7 bases remaining between them. Per the germline V gene, CDR1 is DFQATT and CDR2 is SNEGSKA (reference sequence). CDR3 length: 10 amino acids. The chain's CDR3 is CSAIILEQFF. In nucleotides, the CDR3 is TGCAGTGCTATTATCCTTGAGCAGTTCTTC.

This chain joins TRBV25-1 and TRBJ2-1, with 7 bases that match TRBD1. Per the germline V gene, CDR1 is MGHDK and CDR2 is SYGVNS. The CDR3 loop spans 14 amino acids. J was trimmed by 1 base and V by 3 bases; bases with no gene match: 0. In DNA form, the CDR3 reads TGTGCCAGCAGTGAGGGACAGTCCTACAATGAGCAGTTCTTC. It specifies CASSEGQSYNEQFF. The full variable domain, completed using reference TRBV25-1 and TRBJ2-1, is EADIYQTPRYLVIGTGKKITLECSQTMGHDKMYWYQQDPGMELHLIHYSYGVNSTEKGDLSSESTVSRIRTEHFPLTLESARPSHTSQYLCASSEGQSYNEQFFGPGTRLTVL.

The chain has TRBV27 and TRBJ1-5; possibly TRBD1 for D (5 bases). V was clipped by 8 bases and J by 5 bases, with 13 bases between them. The germline gives CDR1 MNHEY, CDR2 SMNVEV (reference sequence). The CDR3 totals 13 residues. The CDR3 sequence is CASRRQTHQPQHF. The CDR3, as DNA: TGTGCCAGCCGCCGACAGACCCATCAGCCCCAGCATTTT.

This chain links TRBV7-9 with TRBJ2-1, with TRBD1 matching over 7 bases. The V gene's germline CDR1 is SEHNR and CDR2 FQNEAQ (reference sequence). V shed 5 bases and J 3 bases; nucleotides not matched to a gene: 10. The CDR3 runs 16 residues. The CDR3 spells CASSPPKTGFYNEQFF. CDR3 nucleotides: TGTGCCAGCAGCCCCCCGAAGACAGGGTTCTACAATGAGCAGTTCTTC.